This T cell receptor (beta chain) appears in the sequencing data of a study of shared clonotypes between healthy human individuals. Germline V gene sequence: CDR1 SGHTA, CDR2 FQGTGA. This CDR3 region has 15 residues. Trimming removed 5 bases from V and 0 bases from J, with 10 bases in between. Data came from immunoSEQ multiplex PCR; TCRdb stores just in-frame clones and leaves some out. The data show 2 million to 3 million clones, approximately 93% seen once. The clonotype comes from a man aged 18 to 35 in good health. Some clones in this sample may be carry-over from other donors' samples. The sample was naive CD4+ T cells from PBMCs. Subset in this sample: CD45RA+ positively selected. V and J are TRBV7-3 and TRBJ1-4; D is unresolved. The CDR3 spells CASSLTAATNEKLFF. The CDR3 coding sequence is TGTGCCAGCAGCCTTACAGCTGCAACTAATGAAAAACTGTTTTTT. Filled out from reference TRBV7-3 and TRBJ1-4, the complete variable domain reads GAGVSQTPSNKVTEKGKYVELRCDPISGHTALYWYRQSLGQGPEFLIYFQGTGAADDSGLPNDRFFAVRPEGSVSTLKIQRTERGDSAVYLCASSLTAATNEKLFFGSGTQLSVL.